This TCR beta chain derives from a study of molecular identifiers for immune sequencing clone quantification. V lost 8 bases, J lost 5 bases, and 9 bases lay in between. The CDR3 runs to 12 residues. Ten or more counts support this clonotype. What it recognizes is unknown. In preparing bulk TCR libraries, previously described methods and listed TCR primers were used. Each CDR3 protein gets one entry after TCRdb re-called the PCR reads with MiXCR. Seen here are approximately 680,000 distinct CDR3 sequences, about 25% observed once, and the top ten hold about 0.84%. Regarding the study as a whole: Clones that exceeded 20 RNA copies held over 99% of effector molecules, yet under 1% in naive cells.

The origin of this receptor is a human donor in good health. Some libraries in this study had Jurkat cell RNA spiked in. The chain carries TRBV12-3 or TRBV12-4 and TRBJ2-2; D might be TRBD1 or TRBD2, each matching 5 bases. The sample was naive CD8+ T cells from blood, with Jurkat cell RNA spiked in. Subset given: FACS-sorted CD8+CD4-CCR7+CD45RA+ naive T cells. The CDR3 here is CASEEGTGELFF. The CDR3 DNA reads TGTGCCAGCGAAGAGGGGACCGGGGAGCTGTTTTTT.